The rows below give T cell receptor beta chains drawn from one sample of a study of cytomegalovirus exposure and HLA in healthy donors. The method was immunoSEQ multiplex PCR; TCRdb's version includes in-frame clones alone and lacks a portion of them. There are 100,000 to 150,000 clones in the sample; about 80% occur only once, and roughly 3.1% lies in the top ten. Input material: PBMCs. The source is a young man in good health and CMV-seronegative. The conserved cysteine and the conserved F or W are not part of the CDR3 here.

TRBV6-5,TRBJ2-7,ASSYEQYYEQY
TRBV27,TRBJ2-7,ASSFSTGSGEQY
TRBV27,TRBJ1-2,ASSFAGSNYGYT
TRBV5-1,TRBJ1-1,ASSTGYQGYTEAF
TRBV9,TRBJ1-2,ASSAYYGSEIVGGYT
TRBV5-6,TRBJ1-4,ASSLTTGEEKLF
TRBV19,TRBJ1-2,ASSIDFSDGYT
TRBV6-1,TRBJ2-7,ASSEDRGGSYEQY
TRBV6-4,TRBJ1-1,ASSDRRETEAF
TRBV28,TRBJ2-5,ASSLQDSSRETQY
TRBV7-6,TRBJ2-7,ASSLEAPGQGYEQY
TRBV4-2,TRBJ2-7,ASSLSSGLLSYEQY
TRBV23-1,TRBJ2-1,ASLGAGGYNEQF
TRBV6-5,TRBJ1-4,ASRPAGLNEKLF
TRBV15,TRBJ2-5,ATSSRGGMETQY
TRBV18,TRBJ1-2,ASSAEGVNYGYT
TRBV5-1,TRBJ2-1,ASSFASGGVSEQF
TRBV28,TRBJ2-2,ASSSSRESDTGELF
TRBV9,TRBJ2-3,ASSAEYFSTDTQY
TRBV7-6,TRBJ1-1,ASSFRGNLNTEAF
TRBV28,TRBJ1-3,ASRQQISGNTIY
TRBV18,TRBJ1-5,ASSPREGDYSNQPQH
TRBV30,TRBJ2-7,AWSVPLEYEQY
TRBV30,TRBJ1-6,ATGSSYNSPLH
TRBV7-2,TRBJ1-3,ASSLTGSGNTIY
TRBV28,TRBJ1-6,ASRDGLGTLH
TRBV7-9,TRBJ1-2,ASSLGGRGGYGYT